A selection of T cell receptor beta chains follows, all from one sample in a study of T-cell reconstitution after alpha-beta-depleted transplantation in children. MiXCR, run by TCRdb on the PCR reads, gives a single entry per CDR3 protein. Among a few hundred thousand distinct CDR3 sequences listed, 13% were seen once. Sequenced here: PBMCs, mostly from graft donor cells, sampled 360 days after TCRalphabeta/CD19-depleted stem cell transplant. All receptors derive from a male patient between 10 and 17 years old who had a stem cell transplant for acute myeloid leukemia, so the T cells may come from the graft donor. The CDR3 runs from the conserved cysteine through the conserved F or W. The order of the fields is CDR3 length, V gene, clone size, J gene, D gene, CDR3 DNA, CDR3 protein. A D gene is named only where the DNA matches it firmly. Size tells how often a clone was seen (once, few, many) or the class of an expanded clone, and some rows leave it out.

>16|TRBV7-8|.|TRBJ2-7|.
TGTGCCAGCAGCCTACTCGGGGCTGAAAGCTCCTACGAGCAGTACTTC
CASSLLGAESSYEQYF
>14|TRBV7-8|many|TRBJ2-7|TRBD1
TGTGCCAGCAGCTTGGGACAGGGCGTCTACGAGCAGTACTTC
CASSLGQGVYEQYF
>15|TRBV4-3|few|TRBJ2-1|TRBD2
TGCGCCAGCAGCCAAGATCGGCTAGCGGAGAATGAGCAGTTCTTC
CASSQDRLAENEQFF
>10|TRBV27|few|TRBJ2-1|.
TGTGCCAGCAGTTTTTTAAGTGGGTTCTTC
CASSFLSGFF
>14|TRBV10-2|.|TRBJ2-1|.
TGCGCCAGCAGCTATCGGAAGGGCCACAAGGAGCAGTTCTTC
CASSYRKGHKEQFF
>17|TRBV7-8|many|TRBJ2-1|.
TGTGCCAGCAGCTGGAACCGAGACTCCCCTCGATACAATGAGCAGTTCTTC
CASSWNRDSPRYNEQFF
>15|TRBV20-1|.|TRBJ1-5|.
TGCAGTGCTAGAGATCAGGCTGGAAATTATCAGCCCCAGCATTTT
CSARDQAGNYQPQHF
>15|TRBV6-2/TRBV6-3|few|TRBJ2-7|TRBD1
TGTGCCAGCAGACCCACCGGGACAGGGGTTACCGAGCAGTACTTC
CASRPTGTGVTEQYF
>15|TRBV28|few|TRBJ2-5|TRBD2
TGTGCCAGCAAGAGCGGGAGGGCCTGGCAAGAGACCCAGTACTTC
CASKSGRAWQETQYF
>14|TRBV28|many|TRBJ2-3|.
TGTGCCAGCACCCTAGACGGGAGTGTAGATACGCAGTATTTT
CASTLDGSVDTQYF
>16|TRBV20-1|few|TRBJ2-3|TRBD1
TGCAGTGCTAGAGCCCAAGACAGGGGGAGCACAGATACGCAGTATTTT
CSARAQDRGSTDTQYF
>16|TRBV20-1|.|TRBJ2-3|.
TGCAGTGCTAGGGGGTCCTTCCCCTCGGCCACAGATACGCAGTATTTT
CSARGSFPSATDTQYF
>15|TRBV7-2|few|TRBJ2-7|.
TGTGCCAGGTCCGGACAGCTTGAATGCTACTACGAGCAGTACTTC
CARSGQLECYYEQYF
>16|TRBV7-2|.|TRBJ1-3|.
TGTGCCAGCAGCTTAGAAGGCAGCCTCTCTGGAAACACCATATATTTT
CASSLEGSLSGNTIYF
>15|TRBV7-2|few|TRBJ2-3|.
TGTGCCAGCATCCGGCTGATGGACGTCACAGATACGCAGTATTTT
CASIRLMDVTDTQYF
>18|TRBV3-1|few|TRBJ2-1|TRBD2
TGTGCCAGCAGCCAAGTCAATCTAGCGGGAGGGTTCTACAATGAGCAGTTCTTC
CASSQVNLAGGFYNEQFF
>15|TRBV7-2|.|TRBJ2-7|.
TGTGCCAGCAGCCCCGAGGGGCCGGGGAGCTACGAGCAGTACTTC
CASSPEGPGSYEQYF
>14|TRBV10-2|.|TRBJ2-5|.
TGCGCCAGCAGTGAGCAGGACAGCCAAGAGACCCAGTACTTC
CASSEQDSQETQYF
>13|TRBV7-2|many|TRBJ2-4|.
TGTGCCAGCAGCCCCGGGACACAAAACATTCAGTACTTC
CASSPGTQNIQYF
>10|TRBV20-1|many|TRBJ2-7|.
TGCCAGTGGACGGCCTACGAGCAGTACTTC
CQWTAYEQYF
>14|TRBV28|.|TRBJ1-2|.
TGTGCCAGCAGGTCAGCGGAGGGGAACTATGGCTACACCTTC
CASRSAEGNYGYTF
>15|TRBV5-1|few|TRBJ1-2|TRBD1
TGCGCCAGCAGCTCGGGACAGGGAAGGATCTATGGCTACACCTTC
CASSSGQGRIYGYTF
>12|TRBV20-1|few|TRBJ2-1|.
TGCAGTGCTCGTATGAGAGTGGGTGAGCAGTTCTTC
CSARMRVGEQFF
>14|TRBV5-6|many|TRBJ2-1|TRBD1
TGTGCCAGCAGCTTAGGGGACAGGGTTGATGAGCAGTTCTTC
CASSLGDRVDEQFF
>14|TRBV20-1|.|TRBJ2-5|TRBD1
TGCAGTGCTAGCCTCGGGACAGGGGGTGAGACCCAGTACTTC
CSASLGTGGETQYF
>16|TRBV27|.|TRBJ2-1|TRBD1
TGTGCCAGCAGACCCAAGGGGACAGGGGCGCTCTATGAGCAGTTCTTC
CASRPKGTGALYEQFF
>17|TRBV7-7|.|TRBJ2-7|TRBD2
TGTGCTAGCAGCTTAGAGTCCAGACTAGCGGGAGAGTACGAGCAGTACTTC
CASSLESRLAGEYEQYF
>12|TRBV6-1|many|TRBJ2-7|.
TGTGCCAGCAGTGTAGAAGGGTATGAGCAGTACTTC
CASSVEGYEQYF
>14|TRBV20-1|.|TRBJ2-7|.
TGCAGTGCCCCCCCGAGGTTTAGCTCCTACGAGCAGTACTTC
CSAPPRFSSYEQYF
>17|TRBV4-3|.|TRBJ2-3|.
TGCGCCAGCAGCCTGGAGGAGGGAGTAGGGTTCACAGATACGCAGTATTTT
CASSLEEGVGFTDTQYF
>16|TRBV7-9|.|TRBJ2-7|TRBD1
TGTGCCAGCAGCCTTAGCCACGGACAGGGCCCCTACGAGCAGTACTTC
CASSLSHGQGPYEQYF
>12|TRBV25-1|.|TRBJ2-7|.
TGTGCCAGCACCGGGGGACCCTACGAGCAGTACTTC
CASTGGPYEQYF
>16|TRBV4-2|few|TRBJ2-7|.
TGTGCCAGCAGCCTGGTGGAGGGACAGAACTCCTACGAGCAGTACTTC
CASSLVEGQNSYEQYF
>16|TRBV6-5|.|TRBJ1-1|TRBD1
TGTGCCAGCAGTTACGAGTTAGACAGGGTGAACACTGAAGCTTTCTTT
CASSYELDRVNTEAFF
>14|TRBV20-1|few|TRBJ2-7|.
TGCAGCGTAGACAGGGTAGCGGAATCCTACGAGCAGTACTTC
CSVDRVAESYEQYF
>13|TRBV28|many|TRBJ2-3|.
TGTGCCAGCAGGGGACAAAACGTCGATACGCAGTATTTT
CASRGQNVDTQYF
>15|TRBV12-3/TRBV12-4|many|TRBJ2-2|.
TGTGCCAGCAGTTTATTGCTAGCGTCTCCCGGGGAGCTGTTTTTT
CASSLLLASPGELFF
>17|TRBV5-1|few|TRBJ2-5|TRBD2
TGCGCCAGCAGCCCTGGGGGAGGGGCGCCCTTTGGAGAGACCCAGTACTTC
CASSPGGGAPFGETQYF
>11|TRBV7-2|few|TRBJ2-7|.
TGTGCCAGCAGCTTATATTCCGAGCAGTACTTC
CASSLYSEQYF
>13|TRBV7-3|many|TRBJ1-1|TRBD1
TGTGCCAGCAGCATAGGACAGGCCACTGAAGCTTTCTTT
CASSIGQATEAFF
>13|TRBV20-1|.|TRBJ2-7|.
TGCAGTGTCCGAGGACAGCTATCCTACGAGCAGTACTTC
CSVRGQLSYEQYF
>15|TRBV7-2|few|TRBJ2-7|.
TGTGCCAGCAGCTTTACCCCGGCCAGGGCGTCCGAGCAGTACTTC
CASSFTPARASEQYF
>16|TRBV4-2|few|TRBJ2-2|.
TGTGCCAGCAGCCTTTTCGGCGATATTACCCCCGGGGAGCTGTTTTTT
CASSLFGDITPGELFF